This T cell receptor (beta chain) was found in a study of blood T cell repertoires in COVID-19. Across the whole study: Specimens from acute and convalescent COVID-19 originated in the United States, Italy and Spain. Nucleic acid was either cDNA or gDNA, and it came from T cells, B-cell-depleted T cells, or PBMCs.

In the study's own analysis: Nucleated cell number was recorded as an estimate derived from reference gene primer amplification. The method was immunoSEQ multiplex PCR; TCRdb's version includes in-frame clones alone and lacks a portion of them. V, J and clone size reflect that table, while D and trimming were determined from the DNA. The sample has under 150,000 clones, roughly 80% seen once; the top ten hold around 10%. The CDR3 is 14 residues long. V dropped 1 base and J dropped 8; count of bases not matched to a gene: 4. Germline assignment: CDR1 SGHTA and CDR2 FQGNSA. Sequencing was done on a sample of peripheral blood. The clonotype originates from a woman aged 80 or older in a cohort sampled during active or convalescent COVID-19. This chain connects TRBV7-2 to TRBJ1-4; 7 positions match TRBD1. The CDR3 bases are TGTGCCAGCAGCTTAGGACAGGGTAGGGAAAAACTGTTTTTT. This encodes CASSLGQGREKLFF.